This TCR beta chain stems from a study of T cell clones after liver transplantation (dated by TCRdb to the late 2010s). About the investigation overall: The samples were obtained from ITN030ST, a randomized trial that attempted immunosuppression withdrawal within 2 years after liver transplantation. Donor-reactive T cell clones were identified by TCRbeta sequencing following a pre-transplant mixed lymphocyte reaction and were subsequently tracked in post-transplant blood. Third party-reactive TCRbeta sequences from pre-transplant MLRs were also identified as an antigen-independent comparator for donor-reactive sequences. Three of the eight recipients were HCV-positive; the others were transplanted for non-autoimmune, non-viral indications. Subjects received no induction therapy and standard immunosuppression until randomization at 12-24 months post-transplant. Tolerance was defined as complete withdrawal of immunosuppression for at least one year without a rise in liver enzymes beyond twice the upper limit of normal. Blood samples were taken pre-transplant, pre-randomization before withdrawal, and post-randomization after full withdrawal or failed withdrawal. Of the 8 liver transplant recipients making up the studied cohort, 3 were classified as tolerant and 5 as non-tolerant. Points the paper makes about the study in general: The conclusions were considered preliminary, being limited by small, heterogeneous patient numbers and non-standardized post-transplant time points. In 5 of 8 subjects, circulating donor-reactive CD4 TCRbeta sequences decreased significantly after transplant, regardless of tolerance or HCV status. A greater decline was seen for donor-reactive sequences than for third party-reactive sequences, suggesting partial antigen-specific deletion unrelated to withdrawal success. In two subjects, low numbers of available donor cells limited the measurable donor-reactive repertoire. When repertoire turnover was taken into account, detection of donor-reactive sequences was significantly reduced in 7 of 8 subjects for CD4 and in 8 of 8 subjects for CD8. Without allograft tissue specimens, donor-reactive T cells may have migrated into the graft rather than being deleted.

High-throughput TCRbeta CDR3 sequencing of frozen genomic DNA was performed by immunoSEQ, with PCR amplification, mapping, bias correction and internal controls included. The original pipeline was this. Only productive rearrangements were retained, with each unique TCRbeta sequence defined by its CDR3 nucleotide sequence together with its V and J gene. For classification of a sequence as donor-reactive, at least 5-fold expansion in CFSE-low cells relative to unstimulated pre-transplant cells and a frequency of at least 0.01% were required. To ensure at least 90% detection power, minimum frequency thresholds were set for each subject based on that subject's lowest-template unstimulated sample. Jensen-Shannon divergence between the top 1000 TCRbeta sequences post- versus pre-transplant served as the measure of repertoire turnover. Two-sided Fisher's exact tests were used to test for changes in how often donor-reactive sequences were detected. Not all clones reach the TCRdb copy of this immuneACCESS table, which keeps in-frame sequences only. Checked studies attribute under half of the gap to unresolved V genes and leave the rest unexplained. D and trimming come from the DNA, and the V and J calls and clone size come from that table. The sample records about 6,900 clones, 70% of which are singletons. Of the sample, around 26% is held by the ten largest clones.

Taken from the germline V gene, the CDR1 and CDR2 loops are MNHEY and SVGAGI. V drops 6 bases and J drops 7 bases, leaving 16 bases in between. The CDR3 goes from the cysteine to the valine over 13 residues. Of all the DNA, just the CDR3 is kept, 39 bases in frame from base 1. Turning to this clone: Its target antigen remains unknown. No base qualities exist here, and no much larger clone lies one base off it.

This sample's time point label indicates: pre-transplant. Thawed unstimulated PBMCs were stained for CD3, CD4 and CD8 and FACS-sorted into CD3+CD4+ and CD3+CD8+ populations. Randomization to immunosuppression withdrawal applied to every one of the 8 studied subjects. The Qiagen DNeasy Blood and Tissue Kit was used for genomic DNA isolation. The source material was CD8+ T cells from blood, sampled before liver transplant. This clonotype was sampled from a human donor who received a liver transplant. Recombination connected TRBV6-5 to TRBJ2-7; a tentative D match to TRBD1 spans 6 bases. The CDR3 protein sequence reads: CASSDGTWWEQYV. The base sequence is TGTGCCAGCAGCGACGGGACATGGTGGGAGCAGTACGTC.